Below, 17 T cell receptor beta chains from the same sample are listed, as sequenced in a study of blood T cell repertoires in COVID-19. Produced via immunoSEQ multiplex PCR; TCRdb's table is partial and in-frame only. This sample has about 120,000 clones, with roughly 89% found just once. The sample consisted of peripheral blood. These receptors all come from a man in his sixties with COVID-19, enrolled during active disease.

This sequence joins TRBV3-1 (or the pseudogene TRBV3-2) and TRBJ1-1; D is unclear. The CDR3 consists of 16 residues. Trimming shortened V by 7 bases and J by 5 bases, and 23 bases separated the two germline ends. Germline-derived CDR1 and CDR2 are LGHDT and YNNKEL (reference sequence). The CDR3 DNA reads TGTGCCAGCACGCGGGAGAGTAATTACAGTAAGACTGAAGCTTTCTTT. Protein product: CASTRESNYSKTEAFF.

J is TRBJ2-7 and V is TRBV7-2; D is uncertain. Trimming took 5 bases from V and 4 from J, leaving 9 bases between them. This CDR3 is 12 amino acids long. Germline CDR1 SGHTA, CDR2 FQGNSA. CDR3 residues: CASSPSDYEQYF. The CDR3 nucleotides read TGTGCCAGCAGCCCCTCAGATTACGAGCAGTACTTC.

The count of this clone is one. The chain links TRBV12-3 or TRBV12-4 to TRBJ1-1; no clear D gene. The CDR3 sequence is 12 residues long. Trimming took 7 bases from V and 1 from J, leaving 7 bases between them. The CDR3 sequence: CASNFKNTEAFF. In DNA, the CDR3 is TGTGCCAGCAACTTCAAGAACACTGAAGCTTTCTTT.

The rearrangement links TRBV25-1 to TRBJ2-3, with 8 bases identical to TRBD2. Per germline, CDR1 MGHDK and CDR2 SYGVNS. CDR3 length equals 13 residues. Trimming took 4 bases from V and 8 from J; bases not matched to a gene: 5. The CDR3 is CASSGAGGPTQYF. Written as DNA, the CDR3 is TGTGCCAGCAGTGGTGCGGGGGGCCCTACGCAGTATTTT. Variable domain in full (rest from reference TRBV25-1 and TRBJ2-3): EADIYQTPRYLVIGTGKKITLECSQTMGHDKMYWYQQDPGMELHLIHYSYGVNSTEKGDLSSESTVSRIRTEHFPLTLESARPSHTSQYLCASSGAGGPTQYFGPGTRLTVL.

This rearrangement joins TRBV6-2 or TRBV6-3 to TRBJ2-7, with 7 bases identical to TRBD2. CDR3 length equals 13 residues. V was pared by 5 bases and J by 2 bases, with 3 bases of the junction left unmatched. The V gene's germline CDR1 is MNHEY and CDR2 SVGEGT. This CDR3 reads CASSRTRTYEQYF. The CDR3 nucleotides are TGTGCCAGCAGTCGGACTAGAACCTACGAGCAGTACTTC.

This chain connects TRBV27 to TRBJ2-7; the D gene is possibly TRBD1 (6 bases). The germline gives CDR1 MNHEY, CDR2 SMNVEV (reference sequence). The CDR3 loop spans 14 amino acids. Trimming stripped 5 bases from V and 2 bases from J, with 13 bases between. CDR3 amino acids: CASSAYRAAYEQYF. CDR3 in DNA: TGTGCCAGCAGTGCCTACAGGGCCGCCTACGAGCAGTACTTC.

This clone occurred a few times. J is TRBJ2-3 and V is TRBV7-9; TRBD2 aligns across 9 bases. Germline V gene lookup returns CDR1 SEHNR and CDR2 FQNEAQ (reference sequence). Germline trimming cut 5 bases from V and 6 bases from J; bases unmatched to any gene: 12. This CDR3 comprises 16 residues. Written as DNA, the CDR3 is TGTGCCAGCAGCCCTACAGGGCGGGGGGGCTCGGATACGCAGTATTTT. Amino acid sequence: CASSPTGRGGSDTQYF. Variable domain in full (rest from reference TRBV7-9 and TRBJ2-3): DTGVSQNPRHKITKRGQNVTFRCDPISEHNRLYWYRQTLGQGPEFLTYFQNEAQLEKSRLLSDRFSAERPKGSFSTLEIQRTEQGDSAMYLCASSPTGRGGSDTQYFGPGTRLTVL.

The chain links TRBV3-1 (or the pseudogene TRBV3-2) to TRBJ2-3, with D possibly TRBD1 on 6 matching bases. Germline lookup yields CDR1 LGHDT and CDR2 YNNKEL (reference sequence). CDR3 length equals 13 residues. Trimming took 0 bases from V and 14 from J, leaving 15 bases between them. CDR3 bases: TGTGCCAGCAGCCAAGATGGGGACAACTTACCGTATTTT. This gives the protein CASSQDGDNLPYF.

The V call is TRBV28, the J call TRBJ1-2, with D possibly TRBD1 on 5 matching bases. CDR1 is MDHEN and CDR2 is SYDVKM in the germline V gene. With 3 bases removed from V and 7 bases from J, the gap between germline ends came to 12 bases. The CDR3 contains 13 residues. CDR3 sequence (DNA): TGTGCCAGCAGTTTGTCAGGGCGGGGTGGCTACACCTTC. Translating it yields CASSLSGRGGYTF.

The J gene is TRBJ2-7, the V gene TRBV20-1, with a tentative D call TRBD2 (6 bases). V was pared by 5 bases and J by 3 bases, with 8 bases between. Germline V gene data show CDR1 as DFQATT and CDR2 as SNEGSKA (reference sequence). The CDR3 sequence is 11 residues long. The DNA of the CDR3 is TGCAGTGCTCGGGGAGGCTACGAGCAGTACTTC. Translating gives CSARGGYEQYF.

V gene TRBV7-2 combines with J gene TRBJ2-5; D is perhaps TRBD2 (5 bases). Trimming pared 5 bases from V and 7 bases from J, leaving 14 bases between. The CDR3 contains 13 residues. The germline V gene encodes CDR1 SGHTA and CDR2 FQGNSA. The CDR3 protein is CASSQAREGTQYF. CDR3 in DNA: TGTGCCAGCAGCCAAGCGAGGGAAGGGACCCAGTACTTC.

The chain recombines TRBV6-2 or TRBV6-3 with TRBJ1-2, with D perhaps TRBD1 (6 bases). CDR1 MNHEY and CDR2 SVGEGT come from the germline V gene. Trimming removed 4 bases from V and 0 bases from J, with 12 bases in between. The CDR3 length is 15 residues. CDR3 DNA sequence: TGTGCCAGCAGTTGGGACACGCCACCTAACTATGGCTACACCTTC. Its protein is CASSWDTPPNYGYTF.

The chain couples TRBV19 to TRBJ2-1, with D unclear. V was cut by 5 bases and J by 2 bases, with 7 bases left in between. The CDR3 loop spans 13 amino acids. Germline V gene lookup returns CDR1 LNHDA and CDR2 SQIVND (reference sequence). The CDR3 loop reads CASSSSPYNEQFF. CDR3 bases: TGTGCCAGTAGTTCATCCCCCTACAATGAGCAGTTCTTC.

The chain joins TRBV4-3 to TRBJ2-2; D not certain. Between the trimmed V and J ends, which lost 4 bases and 4 bases, there was a span of 10 bases. CDR1 and CDR2 from the germline V gene are LGHNA and YSLEER. The CDR3 covers 14 residues. CDR3 in amino acids: CASSLAVGTGELFF. The CDR3 DNA is TGCGCCAGCAGCCTGGCCGTTGGCACCGGGGAGCTGTTTTTT.

CDR3 coding DNA: TGTGCCAGCAGCCCACTAGCGGCCGGCACAGATACGCAGTATTTT. Translation gives CASSPLAAGTDTQYF. V usage is TRBV6-5 and J usage is TRBJ2-3; 8 bases match TRBD2. Trimming cost V 6 bases and J 1 base; bases outside gene matches: 6. From germline, CDR1 is MNHEY and CDR2 SVGAGI. CDR3 length equals 15 residues.

The chain uses TRBV6-4 and TRBJ1-1; tentatively, D is TRBD1 (6 bases). Germline V gene lookup returns CDR1 MRHNA and CDR2 SNTAGT. This CDR3 is built from 15 residues. V was shortened by 5 bases and J by 1 base, with 14 bases between the two germline ends. CDR3 loop: CASSSLPGQNTEAFF. CDR3 DNA: TGTGCCAGCAGTTCACTACCGGGACAGAACACTGAAGCTTTCTTT.

The chain couples TRBV19 to TRBJ2-3, with 7 bases lining up with TRBD2. This CDR3 comprises 16 residues. V lost 4 bases, J lost 4 bases, and 11 bases stayed unmatched. Germline CDR1 reads LNHDA; CDR2 reads SQIVND (reference sequence). CDR3 loop: CASSSSSGGRADTQYF. CDR3 in DNA: TGTGCCAGTAGTAGCTCTAGCGGCGGGAGAGCAGATACGCAGTATTTT.